Below, 30 T cell receptor beta chains from the same sample are listed, as sequenced in a study of blood T cell repertoires in COVID-19 (dated by TCRdb to about 2020). The library relied on the immunoSEQ multiplex PCR assay. The source is immuneACCESS, and TCRdb retained only in-frame sequences with V and J called. Part of the clones is not carried over; for the studies checked, unresolved V genes explain less than half of this, and the remainder is unexplained. Here the sample has a few hundred thousand clones; 70% to 90% occur a single time. Approximately 5.3% of the sample is held by the ten biggest clonotypes. Source material: PBMCs or T cells enriched from blood (not recorded which). Source of these receptors: a woman aged 30 to 39 who had recovered from COVID-19.

The chain uses TRBV5-1 and TRBJ1-6; TRBD1 might be the D (5 bases). CDR1 is SGHRS and CDR2 is YFSETQ in the germline V gene. Trimming removed 7 bases at V and 5 bases at J, with 13 bases between. The CDR3 totals 14 residues. The CDR3 sequence is CASRQWRDNSPLHF. CDR3 sequence (DNA): TGCGCCAGCCGACAGTGGCGAGATAATTCACCCCTCCACTTT.

The chain uses TRBV6-2 or TRBV6-3 and TRBJ2-5, with a tentative D call TRBD2 (5 bases). Trimming stripped 4 bases from V and 2 bases from J, with 17 bases between. The germline V gene has CDR1 MNHEY and CDR2 SVGEGT. CDR3 length: 16 amino acids. CDR3 in amino acids: CASSSLRGGPQETQYF. The CDR3 DNA reads as TGTGCCAGCAGTTCCCTCCGGGGTGGACCTCAAGAGACCCAGTACTTC.

The chain is built from TRBV5-4 and TRBJ1-6; unclear D gene. The germline V gene has CDR1 SGHNT and CDR2 YYREEE (reference sequence). The CDR3 is 15 amino acids. V shed 4 bases and J shed 6 bases, with 14 bases lying between them. The CDR3 spells CASSPVQTINSPLHF. CDR3 nucleotides: TGTGCCAGCAGCCCAGTTCAGACAATTAATTCACCCCTCCACTTT.

The chain joins TRBV5-1 to TRBJ2-2; D might be TRBD1 (5 bases). The V gene's germline CDR1 is SGHRS and CDR2 YFSETQ. Trimming stripped 4 bases from V and 0 bases from J, with 10 bases between. The CDR3 loop spans 15 amino acids. CDR3 loop: CASSPGHTNTGELFF. CDR3 bases: TGCGCCAGCAGCCCAGGACACACGAACACCGGGGAGCTGTTTTTT.

As for this clone: At the DNA level, this CDR3 is encoded by other sequences in the same sample as well. V gene TRBV6-5 combines with J gene TRBJ2-7; TRBD1 matches at 10 bases. The germline V gene encodes CDR1 MNHEY and CDR2 SVGAGI. The CDR3 totals 13 residues. Trimming removed 6 bases from V and 2 bases from J; junction bases left unmatched: 1. CDR3: CASRGQGTYEQYF. The CDR3, as DNA: TGTGCCAGCAGGGGACAGGGGACCTACGAGCAGTACTTC.

The chain combines TRBV19 with TRBJ2-7, with 7 bases aligning to TRBD1. There are 17 residues in the CDR3. Germline V lookup: CDR1 LNHDA, CDR2 SQIVND (reference sequence). Germline trimming cut 3 bases from V and 3 bases from J; bases unmatched to any gene: 14. The CDR3 DNA follows: TGTGCCAGTAGTATCGGGCTCTTTGGAACAGGGGTCTACGAGCAGTACTTC. It yields the protein CASSIGLFGTGVYEQYF.

The rearrangement joins TRBV4-3 to TRBJ2-7; 8 bases map to TRBD2. Trimming took 3 bases from V and 3 from J; bases not matched to a gene: 16. This CDR3 has 18 amino acids. The germline CDR1 and CDR2 sequences are LGHNA and YSLEER. CDR3 sequence reads: CASSQDSGLGGGYYEQYF. The CDR3 DNA reads TGCGCCAGCAGCCAGGATTCGGGTCTCGGGGGGGGTTACTACGAGCAGTACTTC.

V gene TRBV4-2 combines with J gene TRBJ2-1, with no clear D. V shed 4 bases and J shed 7 bases, with 8 bases lying between them. From germline, CDR1 is LGHNA and CDR2 YNFKEQ. The CDR3 totals 12 residues. The CDR3 coding sequence is TGTGCCAGCAGCCTGACTTATAATGAGCAGTTCTTC. Residues: CASSLTYNEQFF.

The chain couples TRBV6-2 or TRBV6-3 to TRBJ2-7; D is ambiguous. Trimming left V 4 bases short and J 0 bases short, with 4 bases between. Germline values: CDR1 MNHEY, CDR2 SVGEGT. CDR3 size: 12 residues. This CDR3 reads CASSSSSYEQYF. CDR3 coding DNA: TGTGCCAGCAGTTCCAGCTCCTACGAGCAGTACTTC.

This clone came up many times. The V call is TRBV9, the J call TRBJ1-3, with TRBD1 matching over 9 bases. The CDR3 length is 18 residues. Germline CDR1 is SGDLS and CDR2 is YYNGEE. The J segment lost 0 bases and the V segment lost 0 bases, leaving 7 bases of the junction unmatched. CDR3 in amino acids: CASSVDFLGQGSGNTIYF. The CDR3 DNA reads TGTGCCAGCAGCGTAGATTTTTTGGGACAGGGCTCTGGAAACACCATATATTTT.

The rearrangement links TRBV6-2 or TRBV6-3 to TRBJ1-3; no definite D call. Trimming removed 5 bases from V and 0 bases from J, with 8 bases in between. This CDR3 is built from 14 residues. CDR1 and CDR2 (germline): MNHEY, SVGEGT. Here the CDR3 DNA reads TGTGCCAGCAGTGACGGGATCTCTGGAAACACCATATATTTT. Protein product: CASSDGISGNTIYF.

This chain connects TRBV6-5 to TRBJ2-5, with TRBD2 as a possible D gene (7 bases). Germline V gene sequence: CDR1 MNHEY, CDR2 SVGAGI. V lost 7 bases and J lost 7, with 19 bases in between. The CDR3 consists of 14 residues. The CDR3 reads CASTRGGGGGTQYF. CDR3 DNA: TGTGCCAGCACAAGGGGGGGAGGGGGAGGGACCCAGTACTTC.

This chain connects TRBV24-1 to TRBJ1-6; weak D call: TRBD1 (6 bases). This CDR3 spans 14 amino acids. Between the trimmed V and J ends, which lost 8 bases and 6 bases, there was a span of 13 bases. Germline V gives CDR1 KGHDR, CDR2 SFDVKD. For the CDR3, the DNA is TGTGCCACCAAGCATACAGGGTGTAATTCACCCCTCCACTTT. Translating it yields CATKHTGCNSPLHF.

This clone was seen once. The chain joins TRBV20-1 to TRBJ1-2; D remains unclear. This CDR3 has 9 residues. The germline V and J ends were trimmed by 6 bases and 7 bases, with 6 bases remaining between them. The V gene's germline CDR1 is DFQATT and CDR2 SNEGSKA (reference sequence). This CDR3 reads CSALSGYTF. CDR3 sequence (DNA): TGCAGTGCCCTAAGTGGCTACACCTTC.

CDR3 sequence (DNA): TGTGCCACCAGCAGAGGGGGTAGGGGGAGCTCCTACGAGCAGTACTTC. As protein: CATSRGGRGSSYEQYF. The V gene is TRBV15, the J gene TRBJ2-7; the D gene is possibly TRBD1 (6 bases). CDR1 is LNHNV, CDR2 YYDKDF, per germline (reference sequence). The germline V and J ends were trimmed by 1 base and 0 bases, with 13 bases remaining between them. The CDR3 is 16 residues long.

CDR3 protein: CASSPGQGAYYGYTF. CDR3 nucleotides: TGTGCCAGCAGCCCGGGACAGGGGGCCTACTATGGCTACACCTTC. V and J are TRBV13 and TRBJ1-2, with TRBD1 matching over 12 bases. Germline lookup yields CDR1 PRHDT and CDR2 FYEKMQ (reference sequence). The CDR3 is 15 amino acids. V lost 5 bases and J lost 3; bases outside the gene matches: 4.

This chain uses TRBV19 with TRBJ1-1, with TRBD1 as a possible D gene (5 bases). Per the germline V gene, CDR1 is LNHDA and CDR2 is SQIVND (reference sequence). The V end lost 5 bases, the J end lost 7 bases, and 8 bases lay between the germline ends. The CDR3 has 11 amino acids. This CDR3 reads CASSQGFEAFF. Here the CDR3 DNA reads TGTGCCAGTAGTCAGGGATTTGAAGCTTTCTTT.

This clone showed up just once. The J gene is TRBJ2-7, the V gene TRBV21-1; the table assigns TRBD1, which was not confirmed against the DNA. TRBV21-1 is deemed a pseudogene. This CDR3 is built from 15 residues. In DNA, the CDR3 is TGTGCCAGCAGCAAAGTGGGACAGACATACTACGAGCAGTACTTC. The encoded protein is CASSKVGQTYYEQYF.

This clone has a handful of counts. This chain connects TRBV19 to TRBJ1-1, with 9 bases aligning to TRBD1. Germline V gene sequence: CDR1 LNHDA, CDR2 SQIVND (reference sequence). Germline trimming cut 4 bases from V and 7 bases from J; bases unmatched to any gene: 13. The CDR3 covers 16 residues. CDR3 nucleotides: TGTGCCAGTAGTAACCCGTACAGGGGGCGCATTGTTGAAGCTTTCTTT. Translated, it gives CASSNPYRGRIVEAFF. Supplemented by reference TRBV19 and TRBJ1-1, the full variable domain reads DGGITQSPKYLFRKEGQNVTLSCEQNLNHDAMYWYRQDPGQGLRLIYYSQIVNDFQKGDIAEGYSVSREKKESFPLTVTSAQKNPTAFYLCASSNPYRGRIVEAFFGQGTRLTVV.

The chain combines TRBV29-1 with TRBJ1-6; possibly TRBD1 for D (5 bases). Germline CDR1 is SQVTM and CDR2 is ANQGSEA. The V gene lost 4 bases and the J gene lost 7 bases, with 11 bases spanning the gap. The CDR3 sequence is 13 residues long. CDR3 DNA sequence: TGCAGCGTTGTCCAGGGTGCCAATTCACCCCTCCACTTT. Its translation: CSVVQGANSPLHF.

The CDR3 loop reads CASSPNRGRTEAFF. CDR3 coding DNA: TGTGCCAGCTCACCTAACAGGGGGCGGACTGAAGCTTTCTTT. J is TRBJ1-1 and V is TRBV18; 9 positions agree with TRBD1. Trimming at V came to 3 bases and at J to 5 bases, leaving 4 bases not matched to a gene. The CDR3 length is 14 residues. Germline V CDR1 and CDR2: KGHSH, LQKENI. Using reference TRBV18 and TRBJ1-1 for the parts outside the CDR3, the full variable domain is NAGVMQNPRHLVRRRGQEARLRCSPMKGHSHVYWYRQLPEEGLKFMVYLQKENIIDESGMPKERFSAEFPKEGPSILRIQQVVRGDSAAYFCASSPNRGRTEAFFGQGTRLTVV.

The V gene is TRBV5-4, the J gene TRBJ2-2; 9 nucleotides match TRBD1. Germline assignment: CDR1 SGHNT and CDR2 YYREEE (reference sequence). The CDR3 is made up of 16 amino acids. V was clipped by 0 bases and J by 4 bases; unmatched bases: 4. This chain's CDR3 is CASSLDGQGTTGELFF. The CDR3 DNA reads TGTGCCAGCAGCTTGGACGGACAGGGGACCACCGGGGAGCTGTTTTTT.

J is TRBJ1-6 and V is TRBV5-1; 10 positions match TRBD1. The CDR3 spans 19 residues. The trim removed 3 bases at V and 0 bases at J, leaving 9 bases unmatched. The germline V gene encodes CDR1 SGHRS and CDR2 YFSETQ. CDR3 sequence: CASSSGPGTGDSYNSPLHF. CDR3 DNA: TGCGCCAGCAGCTCGGGCCCCGGGACAGGGGACTCCTATAATTCACCCCTCCACTTT.

CDR3 sequence: CASSSTGTASYEQYF. DNA for the CDR3: TGTGCCAGCAGCTCAACCGGGACAGCCTCCTACGAGCAGTACTTC. V is TRBV7-2 and J is TRBJ2-7; 7 positions agree with TRBD1. With 4 bases clipped from V and 0 bases from J, the junction kept 6 bases outside the gene matches. The CDR3 runs 15 residues. Germline V gene data show CDR1 as SGHTA and CDR2 as FQGNSA.

The chain has TRBV7-2 and TRBJ1-3; D remains unclear. Trimming removed 1 base at V and 4 bases at J, with 14 bases between. This CDR3 comprises 16 residues. CDR1 is SGHTA, CDR2 FQGNSA, per germline. The CDR3 sequence is CASSLGFSVKGNTIYF. CDR3 sequence (DNA): TGTGCCAGCAGCTTAGGTTTCAGCGTGAAGGGAAACACCATATATTTT.

The genes are TRBV6-1 and TRBJ1-5; 9 bases agree with TRBD1. Germline CDR1 reads MNHNS; CDR2 reads SASEGT. The CDR3 has 14 amino acids. V trimming: 6 bases; J trimming: 7 bases; junction bases outside the gene matches: 7. This CDR3 is CASRPGQGRQPQHF. CDR3 coding DNA: TGTGCCAGCAGGCCGGGACAGGGACGGCAGCCCCAGCATTTT.

The chain combines TRBV9 with TRBJ2-2; 9 bases align to TRBD2. CDR3 size: 16 residues. In germline, CDR1 is SGDLS, CDR2 YYNGEE. Unmatched junction bases numbered 8, after V lost 4 bases and J lost 4 bases. CDR3 DNA sequence: TGTGCCAGCAGCCCAGGGACTAGCCCCAGCACCGGGGAGCTGTTTTTT. It translates to CASSPGTSPSTGELFF.

DNA for the CDR3: TGTGCCTGGAGTCCGAACAGGGCTGCTGAAGCTTTCTTT. Protein sequence: CAWSPNRAAEAFF. The chain combines TRBV30 with TRBJ1-1, with a weak D call TRBD1 (6 bases). Per the germline V gene, CDR1 is GTSNPN and CDR2 is SVGIG (reference sequence). This CDR3 region has 13 residues. V was cut by 2 bases and J by 6 bases, with 13 bases left in between.

The chain uses TRBV3-1 (or the pseudogene TRBV3-2) and TRBJ1-3; D gene ambiguous. CDR1 and CDR2 from the germline V gene are LGHDT and YNNKEL (reference sequence). Deletions cut 2 bases from V and 4 bases from J, with 9 bases between. The CDR3 runs to 14 residues. CDR3 sequence reads: CASSQFPRGNTIYF. As DNA, the CDR3 is TGTGCCAGCAGCCAATTCCCTCGGGGAAACACCATATATTTT.

The chain uses TRBV4-3 and TRBJ2-1, with TRBD2 identical over 7 bases. Germline CDR1 and CDR2: LGHNA and YSLEER. The CDR3 covers 21 residues. Trimming took 2 bases from V and 0 from J; bases not matched to a gene: 19. The CDR3, as DNA: TGCGCCAGCAGCCAAACCGCGCTCGCGGGACTAACTTCGAGCTCCTACAATGAGCAGTTCTTC. Protein: CASSQTALAGLTSSSYNEQFF.